This T cell receptor beta chain is drawn from a study of molecular identifiers for immune sequencing clone quantification listed by TCRdb under 2018. Turning to the overall study: For a replicate experiment, RNA from roughly 20,000 or 100,000 naive CD8 T cells was divided into five aliquots, and four of the five aliquots were sequenced. The study was a methods study using CD8 T cells to benchmark molecular-identifier clustering-based TCR repertoire sequencing (MIDCIRS) and TCR RNA copy counting. The research as a whole found: Naive libraries contained spiked-in Jurkat TCR RNA (approximately ten copies' worth), which is not part of the donor repertoire. Highly expanded clone sizes could be underestimated because identical TCR molecules may share a barcode. Without barcode sub-clustering, chimeric consensus sequences inflated TCR diversity; chimeras reached as high as 47%. Even against a background of about a million naive CD8 T cells, spiked-in Jurkat TCR RNA amounting to a single cell's worth was reported to be detectable. In CMV-specific effector cells, clones with more than 20 RNA copies contained over 99% of molecules, whereas in naive cells such clones contained under 1% of molecules. Modeling gave around 2.7 recovered TCR RNA copies per cell versus approximately 10 by digital PCR, implying about 30% capture efficiency.

Libraries of naive CD8 T cells were generated from around 20,000 to 990,000 sorted cells, with 10%, 30% or 50% of the purified RNA used. On a BD FACSAria II, naive CD8 T cells were FACS-sorted as CD8+CD4-CCR7+CD45RA+ and collected into RLT Plus buffer. To test detection sensitivity, Jurkat RNA equivalent to approximately nine TCR copies was spiked into samples of about 19,000-1,000,000 naive CD8 T cells. CD8 T cells were enriched using RosetteSep CD8+ T Cell Enrichment Cocktail and Ficoll-Paque, and the enriched cells then underwent ACK red cell lysis. The CDR3 runs 16 amino acids, cysteine and phenylalanine included. Only the CDR3 DNA is retained, 48 bases long and in frame from the first base. Trimming leaves V shorter by 6 bases and J shorter by 8 bases, with the junction holding 15 bases beyond the gene matches. The protocol used for the library was PCR. Sequencing was performed on an Illumina HiSeq 4000. Bulk TCR libraries were made following a previously described method, with the TCR primers given in Table S5. Total RNA was purified with the Qiagen AllPrep DNA/RNA kit. Before any analysis, reads coming from multiple sequencing runs of the same library were combined into one pool. Per the source publication's procedure: Reads were retained only if the reads had an exact TCR constant sequence, and the retained reads were trimmed to 150 nt and grouped according to their 12-nt molecular barcodes. Reads in each barcode group were sub-clustered using a 15% Levenshtein threshold, and a quality-weighted consensus sequence was built for each RNA molecule. Non-functional sequences were excluded, and lower-count sequences lying one edit away from another sequence were also excluded. Barcode sub-clusters with fewer than 20% of the maximum read count were removed, based on fitting two negative binomial distributions. The public reads were reprocessed in TCRdb via fastp at Q25 and MiXCR, keeping in-frame beta chains. Each entry merges the rows of one CDR3 protein and shows their most common DNA and genes. These V and J calls originate from TCRdb's pipeline instead of the authors' own analysis. The sample includes about 640,000 distinct CDR3 sequences, with approximately 20% observed a single time. 0.75% to 0.95% of the sample comes from the top ten.

This clonotype was counted at least ten times. Its antigen remains undetermined. The input lacks base qualities; no much larger clone sits a single base away. The receptor chain draws on TRBV12-3 or TRBV12-4 and TRBJ2-3; 9 middle bases align to TRBD2. Sample: naive CD8+ T cells from blood, with Jurkat cell RNA spiked in. This specimen's cell subset or site label, interpreted: FACS-sorted CD8+CD4-CCR7+CD45RA+ naive T cells. This receptor was identified in a human donor in good health. Some libraries in this study had Jurkat cell RNA spiked in. In nucleotide form, the sequence is TGTGCCAGCAGAGACCTCGGTGGTAGCGGGAGCCTTACGCAGTATTTT. Its protein product is CASRDLGGSGSLTQYF.